This TCR beta chain is drawn from a study of cytomegalovirus exposure and HLA in healthy donors. PCR was performed using 60 Vbeta and 13 Jbeta primers. Clones were read by immunoSEQ multiplex PCR, and TCRdb kept only the in-frame ones, dropping some. The repertoire consists of roughly 160,000 clones, with about four fifths occurring once and the leading ten covering 1%. Worth noting for this clone: Its cognate antigen is unknown. The junction and the germline gene differ at one end; a read error may be behind it.

The CDR3 loop spans 16 amino acids. The germline V gene encodes CDR1 SEHNR and CDR2 FQNEAQ (reference sequence). Study conclusions and caveats: With DRB1 most and HLA-C fewest, TCR association rates differed between HLA loci in a later analysis. Listed as cytomegalovirus-associated were 150 to 200 TCR beta chains.

Material: PBMCs. The TCR originated in a woman aged 45-65 years in good health and CMV-seropositive. The chain has TRBV7-9 and TRBJ2-1; TRBD2 agrees at 8 bases. CDR3 sequence (DNA): TGTTCCAGCAGCTTAGCCGGTCGGGGGGGCAGGAATGAGCAGTTCTTC. Protein sequence: CSSSLAGRGGRNEQFF.